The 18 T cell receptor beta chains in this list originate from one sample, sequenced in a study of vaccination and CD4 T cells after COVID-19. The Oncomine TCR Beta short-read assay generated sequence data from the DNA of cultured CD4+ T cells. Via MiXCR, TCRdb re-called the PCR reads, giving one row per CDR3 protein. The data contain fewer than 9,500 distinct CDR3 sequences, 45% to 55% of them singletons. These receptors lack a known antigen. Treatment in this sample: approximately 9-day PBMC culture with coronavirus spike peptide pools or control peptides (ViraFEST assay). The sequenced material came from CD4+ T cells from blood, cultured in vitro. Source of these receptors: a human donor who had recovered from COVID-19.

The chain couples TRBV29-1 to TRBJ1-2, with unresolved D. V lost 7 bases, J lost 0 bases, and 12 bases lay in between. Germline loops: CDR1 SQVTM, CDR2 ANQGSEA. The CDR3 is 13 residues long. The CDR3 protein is CSEMSRSNYGYTF. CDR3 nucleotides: TGCAGCGAGATGAGCCGCTCTAACTATGGCTACACCTTC.

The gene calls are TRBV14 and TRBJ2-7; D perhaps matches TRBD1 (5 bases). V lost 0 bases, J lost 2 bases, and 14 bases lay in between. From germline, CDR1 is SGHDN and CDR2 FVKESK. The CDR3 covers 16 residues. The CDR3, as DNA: TGTGCCAGCAGCCAAGATCTTCTTAGGGGCCCCTACGAGCAGTACTTC. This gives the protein CASSQDLLRGPYEQYF.

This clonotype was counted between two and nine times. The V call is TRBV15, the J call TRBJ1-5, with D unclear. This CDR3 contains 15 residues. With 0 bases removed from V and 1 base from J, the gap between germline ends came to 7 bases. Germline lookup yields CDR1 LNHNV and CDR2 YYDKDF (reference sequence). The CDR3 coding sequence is TGTGCCACCAGCAGAGATGTGGGGAGCAATCAGCCCCAGCATTTT. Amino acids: CATSRDVGSNQPQHF.

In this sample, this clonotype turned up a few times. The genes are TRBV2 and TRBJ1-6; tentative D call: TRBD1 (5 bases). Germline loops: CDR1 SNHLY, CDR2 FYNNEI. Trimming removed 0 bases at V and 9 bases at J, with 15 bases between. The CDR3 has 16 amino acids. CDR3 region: CASSEADQGMGSPLHF. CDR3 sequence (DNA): TGTGCCAGCAGTGAAGCAGATCAGGGCATGGGTTCACCCCTCCACTTT.

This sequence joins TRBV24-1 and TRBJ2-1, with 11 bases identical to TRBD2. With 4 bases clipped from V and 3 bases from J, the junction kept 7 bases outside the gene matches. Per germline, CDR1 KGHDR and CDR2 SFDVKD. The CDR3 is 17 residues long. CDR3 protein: CATSDSYSGGGYNEQFF. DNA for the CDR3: TGTGCCACCAGTGACTCTTATAGCGGGGGGGGCTACAATGAGCAGTTCTTC.

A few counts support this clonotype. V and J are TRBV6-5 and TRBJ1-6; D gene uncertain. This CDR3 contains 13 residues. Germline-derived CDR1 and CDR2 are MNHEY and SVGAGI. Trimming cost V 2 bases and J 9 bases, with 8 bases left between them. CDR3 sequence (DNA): TGTGCCAGCAGTTACGTGGCGGGTTCACCCCTCCACTTT. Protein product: CASSYVAGSPLHF.

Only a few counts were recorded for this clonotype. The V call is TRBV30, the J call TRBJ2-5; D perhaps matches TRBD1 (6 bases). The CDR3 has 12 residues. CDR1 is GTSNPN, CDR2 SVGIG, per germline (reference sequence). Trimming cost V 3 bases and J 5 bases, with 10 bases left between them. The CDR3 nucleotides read TGTGCCTGGAGAGGGGGATATGAGACCCAGTACTTC. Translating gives CAWRGGYETQYF.

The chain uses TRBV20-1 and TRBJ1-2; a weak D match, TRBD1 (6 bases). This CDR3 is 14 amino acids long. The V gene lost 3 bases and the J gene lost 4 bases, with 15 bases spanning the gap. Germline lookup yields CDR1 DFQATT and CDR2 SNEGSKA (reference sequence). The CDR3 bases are TGCAGTGCTAGTGGGCAGGGGTTAACCTATGGCTACACCTTC. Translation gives CSASGQGLTYGYTF.

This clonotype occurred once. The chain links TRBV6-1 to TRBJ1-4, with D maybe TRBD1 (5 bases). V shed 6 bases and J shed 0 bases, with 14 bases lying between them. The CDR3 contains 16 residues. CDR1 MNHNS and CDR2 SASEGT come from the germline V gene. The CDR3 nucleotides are TGTGCCAGCAGGGGGGGAGGCGCCCCAACTAATGAAAAACTGTTTTTT. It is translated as CASRGGGAPTNEKLFF.

This CDR3 reads CASGLSGVEQFF. The CDR3 DNA reads TGTGCTAGTGGTTTATCGGGCGTTGAGCAGTTCTTC. The rearrangement joins TRBV12-5 to TRBJ2-1; D call uncertain. Looked up from germline, CDR1 is LGHNT and CDR2 is FRNRAP. The V gene lost 3 bases and the J gene lost 9 bases, with 9 bases spanning the gap. The CDR3 length is 12 residues. Based on the CDR3 plus reference TRBV12-5 and TRBJ2-1, the full variable domain is DARVTQTPRHKVTEMGQEVTMRCQPILGHNTVFWYRQTMMQGLELLAYFRNRAPLDDSGMPKDRFSAEMPDATLATLKIQPSEPRDSAVYFCASGLSGVEQFFGPGTRLTVL.

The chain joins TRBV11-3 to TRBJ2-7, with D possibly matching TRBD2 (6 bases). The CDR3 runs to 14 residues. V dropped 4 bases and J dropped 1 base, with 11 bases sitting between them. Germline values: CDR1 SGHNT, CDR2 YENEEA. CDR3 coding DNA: TGTGCCAGCAGCTCAATAAGCGGGTCCTACGAGCAGTACTTC. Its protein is CASSSISGSYEQYF.

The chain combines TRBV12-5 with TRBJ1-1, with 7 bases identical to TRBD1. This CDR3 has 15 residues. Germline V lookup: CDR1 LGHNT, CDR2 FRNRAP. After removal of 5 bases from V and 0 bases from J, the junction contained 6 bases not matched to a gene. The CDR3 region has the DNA TGTGCTAGTGGTCCCGGGACAGTCATGAACACTGAAGCTTTCTTT. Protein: CASGPGTVMNTEAFF.

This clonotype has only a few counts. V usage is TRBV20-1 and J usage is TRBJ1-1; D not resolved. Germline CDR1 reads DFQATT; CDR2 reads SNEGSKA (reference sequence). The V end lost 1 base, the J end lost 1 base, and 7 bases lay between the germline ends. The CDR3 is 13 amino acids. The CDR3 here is CSARAPRNTEAFF. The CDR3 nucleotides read TGCAGTGCTAGAGCCCCCCGGAACACTGAAGCTTTCTTT.

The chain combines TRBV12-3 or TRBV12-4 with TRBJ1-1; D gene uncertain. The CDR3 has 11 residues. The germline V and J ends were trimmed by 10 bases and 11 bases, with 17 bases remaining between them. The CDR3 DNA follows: TGTGCCACCGCCCAGGCGGGTCAGGCTTTCTTT. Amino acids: CATAQAGQAFF.

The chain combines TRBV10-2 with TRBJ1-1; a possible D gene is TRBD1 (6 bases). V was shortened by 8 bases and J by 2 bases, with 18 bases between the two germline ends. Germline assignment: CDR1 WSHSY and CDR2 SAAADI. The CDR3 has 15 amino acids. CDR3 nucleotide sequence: TGCGCCAGCGGAAGGGCAGGGGAGGGCAACACTGAAGCTTTCTTT. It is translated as CASGRAGEGNTEAFF.

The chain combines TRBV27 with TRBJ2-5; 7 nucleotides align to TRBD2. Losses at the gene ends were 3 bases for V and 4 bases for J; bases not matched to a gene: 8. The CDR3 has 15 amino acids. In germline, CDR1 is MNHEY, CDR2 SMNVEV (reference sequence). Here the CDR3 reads CASSFGTTARETQYF. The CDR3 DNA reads TGTGCCAGCAGTTTCGGGACTACCGCCCGAGAGACCCAGTACTTC.

CDR3 amino acids: CASRGGQRSSYEQYF. In nucleotides, the CDR3 is TGTGCCAGCAGAGGGGGACAGAGGAGCTCCTACGAGCAGTACTTC. V and J are TRBV6-1 and TRBJ2-7, with 7 bases aligning to TRBD1. This CDR3 spans 15 amino acids. After removal of 6 bases from V and 0 bases from J, the junction contained 8 bases not matched to a gene. CDR1 and CDR2 from the germline V gene are MNHNS and SASEGT.

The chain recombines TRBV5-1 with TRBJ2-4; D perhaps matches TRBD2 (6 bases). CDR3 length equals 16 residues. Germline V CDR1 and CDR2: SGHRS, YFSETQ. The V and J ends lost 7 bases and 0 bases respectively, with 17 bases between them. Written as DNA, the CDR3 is TGCGCCAGCTTGGGGGGACGGCGGTTAGCCAAAAACATTCAGTACTTC. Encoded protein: CASLGGRRLAKNIQYF.